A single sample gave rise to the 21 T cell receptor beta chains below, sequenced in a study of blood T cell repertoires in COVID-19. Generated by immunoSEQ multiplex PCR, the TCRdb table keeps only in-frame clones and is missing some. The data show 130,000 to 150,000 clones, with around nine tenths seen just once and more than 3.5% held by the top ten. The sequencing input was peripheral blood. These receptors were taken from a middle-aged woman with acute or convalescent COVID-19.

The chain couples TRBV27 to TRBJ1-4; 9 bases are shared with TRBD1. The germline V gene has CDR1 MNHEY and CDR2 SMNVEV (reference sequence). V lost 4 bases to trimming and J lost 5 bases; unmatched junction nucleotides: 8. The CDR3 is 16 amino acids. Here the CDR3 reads CASSSLRQGENEKLFF. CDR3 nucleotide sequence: TGTGCCAGCAGTTCTCTAAGACAGGGGGAGAATGAAAAACTGTTTTTT.

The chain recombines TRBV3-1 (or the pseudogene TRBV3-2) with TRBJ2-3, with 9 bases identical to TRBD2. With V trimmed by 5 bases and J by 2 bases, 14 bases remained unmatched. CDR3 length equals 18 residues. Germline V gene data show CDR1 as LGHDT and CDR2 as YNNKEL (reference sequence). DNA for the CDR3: TGTGCCAGCAGCTCGGGGCTAGCGGGGCCCCTCTTCACAGATACGCAGTATTTT. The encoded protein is CASSSGLAGPLFTDTQYF.

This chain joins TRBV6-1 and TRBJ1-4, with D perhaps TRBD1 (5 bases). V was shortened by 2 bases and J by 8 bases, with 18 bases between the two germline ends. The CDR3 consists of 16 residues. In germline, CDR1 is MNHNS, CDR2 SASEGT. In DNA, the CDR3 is TGTGCCAGCAGTGAACTTCAGTGGGGCAAAGGAGAAAAACTGTTTTTT. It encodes CASSELQWGKGEKLFF.

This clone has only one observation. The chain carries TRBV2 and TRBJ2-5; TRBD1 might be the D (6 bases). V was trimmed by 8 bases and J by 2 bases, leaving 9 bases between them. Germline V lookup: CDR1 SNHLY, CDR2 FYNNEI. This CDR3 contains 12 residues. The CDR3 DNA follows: TGTGCCAGCGGACAGATACAAGAGACCCAGTACTTC. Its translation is CASGQIQETQYF.

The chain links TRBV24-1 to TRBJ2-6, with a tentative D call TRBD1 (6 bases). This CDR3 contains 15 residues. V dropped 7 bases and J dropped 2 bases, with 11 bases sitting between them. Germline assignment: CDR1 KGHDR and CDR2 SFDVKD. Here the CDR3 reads CATSQGSPGANVLTF. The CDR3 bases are TGTGCCACCAGCCAGGGGAGTCCTGGGGCCAACGTCCTGACTTTC.

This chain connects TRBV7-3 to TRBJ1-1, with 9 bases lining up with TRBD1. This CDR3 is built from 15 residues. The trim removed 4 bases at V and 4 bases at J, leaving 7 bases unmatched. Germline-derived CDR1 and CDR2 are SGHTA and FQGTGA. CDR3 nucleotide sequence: TGTGCCAGCAGCTCGACAGGGGGTCGAACCACTGAAGCTTTCTTT. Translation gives CASSSTGGRTTEAFF.

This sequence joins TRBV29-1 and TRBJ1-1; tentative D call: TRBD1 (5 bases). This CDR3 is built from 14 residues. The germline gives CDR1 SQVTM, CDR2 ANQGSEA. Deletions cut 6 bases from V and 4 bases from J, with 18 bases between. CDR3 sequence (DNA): TGCAGCGTATCGGGGCCCCGGGGGGGCACTGAAGCTTTCTTT. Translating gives CSVSGPRGGTEAFF.

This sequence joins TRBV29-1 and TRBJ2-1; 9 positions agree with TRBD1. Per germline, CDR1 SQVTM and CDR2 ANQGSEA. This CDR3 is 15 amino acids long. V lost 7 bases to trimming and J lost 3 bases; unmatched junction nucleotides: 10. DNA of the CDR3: TGCAGCGCCGTGTCCCCGACAGGGGGCTACAATGAGCAGTTCTTC. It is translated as CSAVSPTGGYNEQFF.

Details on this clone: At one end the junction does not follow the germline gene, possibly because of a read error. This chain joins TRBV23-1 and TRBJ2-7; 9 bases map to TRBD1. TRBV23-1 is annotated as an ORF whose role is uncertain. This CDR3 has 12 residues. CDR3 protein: CAGRDRDYEQYF. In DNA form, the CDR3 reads TGCGCCGGCAGGGACAGGGACTACGAGCAGTACTTC.

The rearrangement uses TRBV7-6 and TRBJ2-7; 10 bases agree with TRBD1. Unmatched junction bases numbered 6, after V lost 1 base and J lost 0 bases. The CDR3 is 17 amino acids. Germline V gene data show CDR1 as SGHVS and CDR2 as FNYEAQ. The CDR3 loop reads CASSLGSGTGVSYEQYF. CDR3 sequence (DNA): TGTGCCAGCAGCTTAGGCTCCGGGACAGGGGTCTCCTACGAGCAGTACTTC.

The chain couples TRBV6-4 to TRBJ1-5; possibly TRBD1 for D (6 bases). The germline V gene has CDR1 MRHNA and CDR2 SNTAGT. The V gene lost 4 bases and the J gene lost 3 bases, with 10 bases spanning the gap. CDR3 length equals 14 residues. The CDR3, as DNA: TGTGCCAGCAGTGTGGACAGTTCCAATCAGCCCCAGCATTTT. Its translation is CASSVDSSNQPQHF.

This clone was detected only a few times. The CDR3 loop reads CASSEWERGVNEQYF. CDR3 DNA sequence: TGTGCCAGCAGTGAATGGGAGCGGGGTGTTAACGAGCAGTACTTC. This chain uses TRBV25-1 with TRBJ2-7, with TRBD2 identical over 7 bases. The length of the CDR3 is 15 residues. Germline V lookup: CDR1 MGHDK, CDR2 SYGVNS. The ends lost 1 base at V and 5 bases at J; junction bases unmatched: 8.

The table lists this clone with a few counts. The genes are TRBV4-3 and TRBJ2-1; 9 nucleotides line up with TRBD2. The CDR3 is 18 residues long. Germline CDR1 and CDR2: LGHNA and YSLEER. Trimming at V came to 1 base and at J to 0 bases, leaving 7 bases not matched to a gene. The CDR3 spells CASSQAIAGVSSYNEQFF. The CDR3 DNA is TGCGCCAGCAGCCAAGCTATAGCGGGGGTCAGCTCCTACAATGAGCAGTTCTTC.

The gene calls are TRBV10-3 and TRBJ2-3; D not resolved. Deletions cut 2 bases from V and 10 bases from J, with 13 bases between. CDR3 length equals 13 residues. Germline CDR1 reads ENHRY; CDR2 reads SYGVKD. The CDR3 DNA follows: TGTGCCATCAGTGAGCCGTCCAAGCAGGCGCAGTATTTT. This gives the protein CAISEPSKQAQYF.

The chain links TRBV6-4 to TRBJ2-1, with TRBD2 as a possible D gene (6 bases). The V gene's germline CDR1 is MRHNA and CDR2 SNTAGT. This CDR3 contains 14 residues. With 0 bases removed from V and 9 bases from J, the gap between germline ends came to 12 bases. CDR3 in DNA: TGTGCCAGCAGTGACTCGACTAGTTCCGCTGAGCAGTTCTTC. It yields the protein CASSDSTSSAEQFF.

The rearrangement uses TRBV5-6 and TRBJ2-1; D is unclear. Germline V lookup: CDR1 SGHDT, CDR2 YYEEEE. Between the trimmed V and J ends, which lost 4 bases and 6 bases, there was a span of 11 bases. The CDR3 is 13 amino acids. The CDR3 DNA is TGTGCCAGCAGCCCTCTTAACAGCAATGAGCAGTTCTTC. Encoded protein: CASSPLNSNEQFF.

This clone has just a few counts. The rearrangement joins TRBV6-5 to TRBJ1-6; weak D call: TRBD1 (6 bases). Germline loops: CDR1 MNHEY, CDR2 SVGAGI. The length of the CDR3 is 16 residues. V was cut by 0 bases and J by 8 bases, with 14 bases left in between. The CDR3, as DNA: TGTGCCAGCAGTTACTCGACCCTGGGGGCGGATTCACCCCTCCACTTT. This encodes CASSYSTLGADSPLHF.

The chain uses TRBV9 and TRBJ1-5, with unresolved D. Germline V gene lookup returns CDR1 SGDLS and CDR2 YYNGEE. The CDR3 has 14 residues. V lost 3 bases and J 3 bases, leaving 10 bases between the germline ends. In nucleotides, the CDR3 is TGTGCCAGCAGCGGCGACGGGTTCAATCAGCCCCAGCATTTT. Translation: CASSGDGFNQPQHF.

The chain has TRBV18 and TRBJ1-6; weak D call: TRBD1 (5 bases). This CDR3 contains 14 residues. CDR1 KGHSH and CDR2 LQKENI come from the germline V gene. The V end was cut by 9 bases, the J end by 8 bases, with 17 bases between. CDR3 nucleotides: TGTGCCAGTTCAAACCGGGTAGGGGATTCACCCCTCCACTTT. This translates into CASSNRVGDSPLHF.

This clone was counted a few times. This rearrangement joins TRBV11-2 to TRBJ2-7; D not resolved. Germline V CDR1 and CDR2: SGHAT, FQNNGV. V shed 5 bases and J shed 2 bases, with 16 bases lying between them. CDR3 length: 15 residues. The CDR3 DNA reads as TGTGCCAGCAGCCCCGGTAATTCTGTAACCTACGAGCAGTACTTC. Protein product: CASSPGNSVTYEQYF.

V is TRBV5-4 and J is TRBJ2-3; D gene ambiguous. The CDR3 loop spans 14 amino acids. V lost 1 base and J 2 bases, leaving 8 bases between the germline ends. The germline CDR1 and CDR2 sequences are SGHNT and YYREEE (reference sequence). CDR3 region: CASSLFDITDTQYF. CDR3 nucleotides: TGTGCCAGCAGCTTGTTCGACATCACAGATACGCAGTATTTT.